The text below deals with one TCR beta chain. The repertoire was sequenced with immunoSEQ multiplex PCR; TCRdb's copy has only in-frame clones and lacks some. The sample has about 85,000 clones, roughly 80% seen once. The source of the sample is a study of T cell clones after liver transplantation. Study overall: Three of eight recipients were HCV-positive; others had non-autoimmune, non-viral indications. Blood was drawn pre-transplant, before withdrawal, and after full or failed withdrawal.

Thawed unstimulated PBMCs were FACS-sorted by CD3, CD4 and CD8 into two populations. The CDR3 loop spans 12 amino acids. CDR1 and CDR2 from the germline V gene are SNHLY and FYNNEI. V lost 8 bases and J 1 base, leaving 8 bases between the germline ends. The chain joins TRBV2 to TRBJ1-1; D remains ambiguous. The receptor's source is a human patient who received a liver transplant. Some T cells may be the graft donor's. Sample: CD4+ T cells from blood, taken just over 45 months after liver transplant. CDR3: CASLVGNTEAFF. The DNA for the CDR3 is TGTGCCAGCCTCGTCGGGAACACTGAAGCTTTCTTT.